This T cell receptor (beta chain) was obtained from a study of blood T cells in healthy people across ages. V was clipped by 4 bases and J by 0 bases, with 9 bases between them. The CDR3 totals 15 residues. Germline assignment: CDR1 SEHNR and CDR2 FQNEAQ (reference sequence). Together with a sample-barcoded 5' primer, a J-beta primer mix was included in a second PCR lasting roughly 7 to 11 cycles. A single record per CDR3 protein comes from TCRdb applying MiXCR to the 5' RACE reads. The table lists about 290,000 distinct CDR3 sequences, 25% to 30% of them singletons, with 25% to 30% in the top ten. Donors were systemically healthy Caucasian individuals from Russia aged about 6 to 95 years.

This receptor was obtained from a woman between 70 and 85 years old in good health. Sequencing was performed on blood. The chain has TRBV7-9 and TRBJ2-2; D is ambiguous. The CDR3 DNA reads TGTGCCAGCAGCTCGAGGTTATCGAACACCGGGGAGCTGTTTTTT. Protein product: CASSSRLSNTGELFF.